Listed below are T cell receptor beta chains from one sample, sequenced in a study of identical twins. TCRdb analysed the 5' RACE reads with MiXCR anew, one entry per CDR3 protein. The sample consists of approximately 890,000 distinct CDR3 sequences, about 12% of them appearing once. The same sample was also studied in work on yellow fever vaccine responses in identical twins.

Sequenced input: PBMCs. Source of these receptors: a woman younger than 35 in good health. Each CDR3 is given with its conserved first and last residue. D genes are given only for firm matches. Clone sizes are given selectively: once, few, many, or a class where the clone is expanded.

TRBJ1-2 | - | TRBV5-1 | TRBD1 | TGCGCCAGCAGCCCCCTTCCCACAGGGGGGACTAACTATGGCTACACCTTC | CASSPLPTGGTNYGYTF
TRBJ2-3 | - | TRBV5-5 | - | TGTGCCAGCAGGATAGGGGTCGCAGATACGCAGTATTTT | CASRIGVADTQYF
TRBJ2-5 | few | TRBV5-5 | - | TGTGCCAGCAGCTGGGGACCCCTCGGAGGGGAGACCCAGTACTTC | CASSWGPLGGETQYF
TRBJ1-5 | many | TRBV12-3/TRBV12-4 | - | TGTGCCAGCAGTGTGGGGGGGGGGGCTGGTCAGCCCCAGCATTTT | CASSVGGGAGQPQHF
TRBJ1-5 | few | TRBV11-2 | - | TGTGCCAGCAGCATCCATAGCAATCAGCCCCAGCATTTT | CASSIHSNQPQHF
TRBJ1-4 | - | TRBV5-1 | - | TGCGCCAGCAGCTTGGAAGGTTTGGCTAATGAAAAACTGTTTTTT | CASSLEGLANEKLFF
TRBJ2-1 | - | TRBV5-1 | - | TGCGCCAGCAGCGACGCCTGGGATGAGCAGTTCTTC | CASSDAWDEQFF
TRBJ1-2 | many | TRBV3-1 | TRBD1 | TGTGCCAGCAGCCAAGCTTGGACAGGGAACTCCTATGGCTACACCTTC | CASSQAWTGNSYGYTF
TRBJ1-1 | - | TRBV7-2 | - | TGTGCCAGCAGCTTAGGGACACGTAAAGAAGCTTTCTTT | CASSLGTRKEAFF
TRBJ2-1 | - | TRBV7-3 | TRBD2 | TGTGCCAGCAGCCCCGAGGCAGCGGGAGGATATTACAATGAGCAGTTCTTC | CASSPEAAGGYYNEQFF
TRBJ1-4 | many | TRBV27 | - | TGTGCCAGCAATTCATGGGGGAGTGAAAAACTGTTTTTT | CASNSWGSEKLFF
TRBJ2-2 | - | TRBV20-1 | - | TGCAGTGCTATAGACAGTGGAGGCACCGGGGAGCTGTTTTTT | CSAIDSGGTGELFF
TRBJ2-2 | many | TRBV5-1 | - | TGCGCCAGCAGCTTGGACGGGTCGAACACCGGGGAGCTGTTTTTT | CASSLDGSNTGELFF
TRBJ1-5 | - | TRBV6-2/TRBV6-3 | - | TGTGCCAGCAGTCCGTGGGTGGGGAATCAGCCCCAGCATTTT | CASSPWVGNQPQHF
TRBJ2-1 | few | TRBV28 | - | TGTGCCAGCAGCACCACGGAGTATGAGCAGTTCTTC | CASSTTEYEQFF
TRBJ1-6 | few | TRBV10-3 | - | TGTGCCATCAGTGAGTCTCCCGCCGGATCTTCACCCCTCCACTTT | CAISESPAGSSPLHF
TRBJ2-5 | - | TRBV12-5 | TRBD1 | TGTGCTAGTGGTTTGGTAGACAGGGGGAGAGAGACCCAGTACTTC | CASGLVDRGRETQYF
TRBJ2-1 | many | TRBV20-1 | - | TGCAGTGCTAGTCGGGGTGGTGAGCAGTTCTTC | CSASRGGEQFF
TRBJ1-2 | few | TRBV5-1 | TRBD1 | TGCGCCAGCAGCTTGGCGGGACAGGGCAAGAACTATGGCTACACCTTC | CASSLAGQGKNYGYTF
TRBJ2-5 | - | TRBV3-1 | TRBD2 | TGTGCCAGCAGCCCACCGACTAGCGGGAGGGCCCGGAAGACCCAGTACTTC | CASSPPTSGRARKTQYF
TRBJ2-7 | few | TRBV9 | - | TGTGCCAGCAGCGTATACGGGGGAGACGAGCAGTACTTC | CASSVYGGDEQYF
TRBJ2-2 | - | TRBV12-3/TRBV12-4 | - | TGTGCCAGCAGTCCTCGCGTCAGGGCGACCGGGGAGCTGTTTTTT | CASSPRVRATGELFF
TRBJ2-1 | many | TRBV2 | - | TGTGCCAGCAGGGGTTCTGCTTGGAATGAGCAGTTCTTC | CASRGSAWNEQFF
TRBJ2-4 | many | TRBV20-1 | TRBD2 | TGCAGTGCTAGAGATGGGGGACTAGCGGGGGGGCCTCCCAAAAACATTCAGTACTTC | CSARDGGLAGGPPKNIQYF
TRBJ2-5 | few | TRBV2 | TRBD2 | TGTGCCAGCAGTGCCATTGGGCTAGCGGGTAGAGAGACCCAGTACTTC | CASSAIGLAGRETQYF
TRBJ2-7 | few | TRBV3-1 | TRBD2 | TGTGCCAGCAGCCAAGCCCTAGCGGACTCCTACGAGCAGTACTTC | CASSQALADSYEQYF
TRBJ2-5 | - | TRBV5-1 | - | TGCGCCAGCAGCCGACCGGGACACTCAGAGACCCAGTACTTC | CASSRPGHSETQYF
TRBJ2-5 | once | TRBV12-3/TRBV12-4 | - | TGTGCCAGCAATGCCAGGTATCCACAAGAGACCCAGTACTTC | CASNARYPQETQYF
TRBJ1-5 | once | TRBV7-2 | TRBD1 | TGTGCCAGCAGCAACCAGACAGGGGTCATGAATCAGCCCCAGCATTTT | CASSNQTGVMNQPQHF
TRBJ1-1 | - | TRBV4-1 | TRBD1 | TGCGCCAGCAGCCATATCTTGACAGGGTCCCCTGAAGCTTTCTTT | CASSHILTGSPEAFF
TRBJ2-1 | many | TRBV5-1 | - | TGCGCCAGCAGCTTGGGGACGGGCAGGTCCTACAATGAGCAGTTCTTC | CASSLGTGRSYNEQFF
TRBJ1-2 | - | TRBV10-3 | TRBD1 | TGTGCCATCACTACCGGGACAGCGGCGTGGGGCTACACCTTC | CAITTGTAAWGYTF
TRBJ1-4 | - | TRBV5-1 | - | TGCGCCAGCAGCTCGGAGACAACTAATGAAAAACTGTTTTTT | CASSSETTNEKLFF
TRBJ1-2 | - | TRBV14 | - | TGTGCCAGCAGCCAAGTTTGGGGCGCCAGCTATGGCTACACCTTC | CASSQVWGASYGYTF
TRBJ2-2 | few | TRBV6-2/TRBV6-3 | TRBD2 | TGTGCCAGCAGTTACTTTAGCGGGTCCACCGGGGAGCTGTTTTTT | CASSYFSGSTGELFF
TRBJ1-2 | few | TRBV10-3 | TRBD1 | TGTGCCATCAGTGAGCGGGACAGCGGCTACACCTTC | CAISERDSGYTF
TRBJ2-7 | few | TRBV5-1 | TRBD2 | TGCGCCAGCAGCCGTCTGGCTAGCGGCTCCTACGAGCAGTACTTC | CASSRLASGSYEQYF
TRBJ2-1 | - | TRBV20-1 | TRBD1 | TGCAGTACTGTAACAGGGGTCAATGAGCAGTTCTTC | CSTVTGVNEQFF
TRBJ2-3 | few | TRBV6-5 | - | TGTGCCAGCAGTTACCGGGGGAAAGGCACAGATACGCAGTATTTT | CASSYRGKGTDTQYF
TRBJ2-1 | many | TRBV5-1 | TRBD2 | TGCGCCAGCAGCTTAAGTCCTAGCGGGGGGCCTATTTATGAGCAGTTCTTC | CASSLSPSGGPIYEQFF
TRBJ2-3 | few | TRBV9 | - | TGTGCCAGCCATCCAGGACACGACACAGATACGCAGTATTTT | CASHPGHDTDTQYF
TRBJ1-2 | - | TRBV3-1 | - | TGTGCCAGCAGACAAACCGGGTCCCGAGGAGGTAACTATGGCTACACCTTC | CASRQTGSRGGNYGYTF
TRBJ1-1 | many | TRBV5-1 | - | TGCGCCAGCAGCTTGCTAGGGGACACTGAAGCTTTCTTT | CASSLLGDTEAFF
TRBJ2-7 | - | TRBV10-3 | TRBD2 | TGTGCCATCAGAAGGGGACTAGAGGCCTACGAGCAGTACTTC | CAIRRGLEAYEQYF